The source of this T cell receptor (beta chain) is a study of cytomegalovirus exposure and HLA in healthy donors. About the study: Approximately 80 million unique TCRs, all from HLA-typed donors, were included in an early release of the data. Whole-study results and caveats: The analysis excluded some indistinguishable V segments, including TRBV6-2 and TRBV6-3. Immune exposure data for these donors was limited to CMV serostatus.

Concerning this clone: The antigen remains undetermined.

The PCR was carried out with 60 Vbeta primers and 13 Jbeta primers. This table comes from immunoSEQ multiplex PCR, and its TCRdb copy is limited to in-frame clones, with some not included. The sample consists of 95,000 to 100,000 clones, roughly four fifths of them appearing once. The J segment lost 5 bases and the V segment lost 5 bases, leaving 2 bases of the junction unmatched. The length of the CDR3 is 15 residues. CDR1 is SEHNR and CDR2 is FQNEAQ in the germline V gene (reference sequence). The receptor's source is a female donor in good health and CMV-seronegative. The sequencing input was PBMCs. The chain employs TRBV7-9 and TRBJ2-5; 16 nucleotides agree with TRBD2. CDR3 coding DNA: TGTGCCAGCAGCGCGGGACTAGCGGGAGGGGAGACCCAGTACTTC. This encodes CASSAGLAGGETQYF.